The T cell receptor (beta chain) under discussion was sequenced for a study of metastatic and nonmetastatic thyroid tumors (dated by TCRdb to about 2020). Study-wide context: For patients with malignant and with benign thyroid disease, the researchers compared repertoires between peripheral blood samples and tumor or nodule tissue samples. What the authors observed across the whole study: In both blood and tumor samples, malignant tumors were reported to have significantly higher TCR beta diversity than benign nodules.

Library construction relied on PCR. Instrument on record: Illumina HiSeq 4000. High-throughput sequencing was used to profile the TCR beta-chain CDR3 region of every patient. The original methods were these. The researchers built a classifier to tell apart papillary thyroid cancer patients with distant metastasis, based on CDR3 differences among clinicopathological groups. Repertoire diversity was assessed with the Shannon index, and tumor-blood repertoire similarity with the Morisita-Horn index. Through fastp at Q25 and MiXCR, TCRdb rebuilt clones from the public reads, retaining in-frame beta chains. The V and J calls, along with clone size, are taken from TCRdb and not from the paper's own processing. The table for this sample lists 15,000 to 20,000 clones; around two fifths of them were counted only once. The ten largest make up roughly 26% of the sample. From the cysteine through the phenylalanine, the CDR3 covers 12 amino acids. The CDR3 DNA has 36 bases and is translated from base 1. V loses 5 bases of germline sequence and J loses 4 bases, and the interval between the two ends is 12 bases. CDR1 and CDR2, looked up from the germline V gene (reference sequence), are GTSNPN and SVGIG.

No treatment had been received by any patient before thyroid surgery. Patient clinical samples collected from about 2012 to 2018 were retrospectively analysed using T-cell receptor beta sequencing. As to this clone: It lacks a known antigen. The input lacks base qualities; no much larger clone sits a single base away.

The sequence was collected from a female donor with papillary thyroid cancer or a benign thyroid nodule (not recorded which). Some clones in this sample may be carry-over from other donors' samples. The sequencing sample was made of tumor tissue. The V and J segments used are TRBV30 and TRBJ2-7, with the D gene not clear enough to name. DNA sequence: TGTGCCTGGGACCCGCACGGATACGAGCAGTACTTC. Its protein product is CAWDPHGYEQYF. Supplemented by the reference TRBV30 and TRBJ2-7 proteins around the CDR3, the complete variable domain is SQTIHQWPATLVQPVGSPLSLECTVEGTSNPNLYWYRQAAGRGLQLLFYSVGIGQISSEVPQNLSASRPQDRQFILSSKKLLLSDSGFYLCAWDPHGYEQYFGPGTRLTVT.